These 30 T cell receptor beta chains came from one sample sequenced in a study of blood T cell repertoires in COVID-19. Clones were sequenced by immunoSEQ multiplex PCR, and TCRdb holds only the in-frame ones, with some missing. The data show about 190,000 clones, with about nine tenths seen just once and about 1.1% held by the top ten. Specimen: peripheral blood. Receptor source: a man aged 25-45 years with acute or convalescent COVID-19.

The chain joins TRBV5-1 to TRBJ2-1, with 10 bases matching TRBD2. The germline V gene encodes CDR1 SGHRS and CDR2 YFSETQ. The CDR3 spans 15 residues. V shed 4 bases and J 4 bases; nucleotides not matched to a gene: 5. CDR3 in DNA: TGCGCCAGCAGCACCGGACTAGCGGAGTACAATGAGCAGTTCTTC. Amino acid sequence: CASSTGLAEYNEQFF.

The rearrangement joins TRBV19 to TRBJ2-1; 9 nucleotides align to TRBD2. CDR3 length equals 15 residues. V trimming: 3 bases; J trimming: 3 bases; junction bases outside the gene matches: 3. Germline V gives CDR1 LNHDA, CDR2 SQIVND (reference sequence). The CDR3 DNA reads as TGTGCCAGTAGTATGATTAGCGGGGGCTACAATGAGCAGTTCTTC. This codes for CASSMISGGYNEQFF.

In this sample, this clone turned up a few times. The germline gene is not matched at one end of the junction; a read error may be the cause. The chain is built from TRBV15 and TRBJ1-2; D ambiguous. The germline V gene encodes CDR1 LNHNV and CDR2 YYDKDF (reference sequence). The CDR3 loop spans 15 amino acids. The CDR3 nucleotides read TGTGCCACCAGCCGAGAACTGGACTCCATCTATGGCTACACCTTC. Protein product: CATSRELDSIYGYTF. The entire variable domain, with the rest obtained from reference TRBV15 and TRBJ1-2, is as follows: DAMVIQNPRYQVTQFGKPVTLSCSQTLNHNVMYWYQQKSSQAPKLLFHYYDKDFNNEADTPDNFQSRRPNTSFCFLDIRSPGLGDTAMYLCATSRELDSIYGYTFGSGTRLTVV.

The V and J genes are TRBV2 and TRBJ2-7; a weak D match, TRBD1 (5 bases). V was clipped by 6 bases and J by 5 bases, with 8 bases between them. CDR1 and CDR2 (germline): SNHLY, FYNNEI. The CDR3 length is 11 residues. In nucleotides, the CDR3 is TGTGCCAGCAGGGGGCACAACGAGCAGTACTTC. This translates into CASRGHNEQYF.

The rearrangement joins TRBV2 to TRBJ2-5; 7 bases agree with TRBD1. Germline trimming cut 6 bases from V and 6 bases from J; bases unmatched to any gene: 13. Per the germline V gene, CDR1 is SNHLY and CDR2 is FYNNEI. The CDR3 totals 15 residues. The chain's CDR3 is CASSDNLGGAQTQYF. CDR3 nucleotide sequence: TGTGCCAGCAGCGATAACTTAGGGGGCGCGCAGACCCAGTACTTC.

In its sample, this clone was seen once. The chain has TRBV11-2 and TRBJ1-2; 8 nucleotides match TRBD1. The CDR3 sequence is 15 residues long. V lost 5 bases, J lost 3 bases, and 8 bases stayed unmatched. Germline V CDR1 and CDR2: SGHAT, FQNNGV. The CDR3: CASSTRTGRYYGYTF. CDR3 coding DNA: TGTGCCAGCAGCACCCGGACAGGGCGTTACTATGGCTACACCTTC. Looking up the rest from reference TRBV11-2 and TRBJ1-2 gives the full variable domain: EAGVAQSPRYKIIEKRQSVAFWCNPISGHATLYWYQQILGQGPKLLIQFQNNGVVDDSQLPKDRFSAERLKGVDSTLKIQPAKLEDSAVYLCASSTRTGRYYGYTFGSGTRLTVV.

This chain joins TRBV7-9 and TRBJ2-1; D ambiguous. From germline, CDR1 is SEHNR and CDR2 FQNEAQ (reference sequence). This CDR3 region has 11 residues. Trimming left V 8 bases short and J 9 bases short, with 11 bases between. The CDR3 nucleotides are TGTGCCAGCCAGACTTCCCGTGAGCAGTTCTTC. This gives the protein CASQTSREQFF. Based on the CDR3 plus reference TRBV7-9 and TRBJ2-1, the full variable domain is DTGVSQNPRHKITKRGQNVTFRCDPISEHNRLYWYRQTLGQGPEFLTYFQNEAQLEKSRLLSDRFSAERPKGSFSTLEIQRTEQGDSAMYLCASQTSREQFFGPGTRLTVL.

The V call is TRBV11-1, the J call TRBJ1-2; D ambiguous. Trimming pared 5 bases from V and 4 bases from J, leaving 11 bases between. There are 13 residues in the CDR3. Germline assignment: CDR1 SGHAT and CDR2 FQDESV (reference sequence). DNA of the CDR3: TGTGCCAGCAGCCCTTATGACATCTATGGCTACACCTTC. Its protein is CASSPYDIYGYTF.

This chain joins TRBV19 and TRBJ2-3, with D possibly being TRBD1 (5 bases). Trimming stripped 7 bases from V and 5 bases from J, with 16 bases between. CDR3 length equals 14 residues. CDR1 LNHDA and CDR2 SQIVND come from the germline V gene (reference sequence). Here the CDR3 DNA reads TGTGCCAGTAAATTCCAGGGCGTGGAAGATACGCAGTATTTT. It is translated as CASKFQGVEDTQYF.

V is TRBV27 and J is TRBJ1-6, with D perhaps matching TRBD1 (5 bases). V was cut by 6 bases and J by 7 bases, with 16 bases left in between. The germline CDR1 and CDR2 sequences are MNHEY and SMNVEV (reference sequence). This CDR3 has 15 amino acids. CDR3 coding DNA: TGTGCCAGCAGCTACCGGGGACTGCTAAATTCACCCCTCCACTTT. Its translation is CASSYRGLLNSPLHF.

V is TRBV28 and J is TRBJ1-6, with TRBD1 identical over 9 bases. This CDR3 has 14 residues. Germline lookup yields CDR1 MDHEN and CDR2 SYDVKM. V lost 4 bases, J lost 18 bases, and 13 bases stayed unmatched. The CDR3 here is CASSSPGTGRVPHF. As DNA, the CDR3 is TGTGCCAGCAGTTCTCCCGGGACAGGGAGGGTTCCCCACTTT.

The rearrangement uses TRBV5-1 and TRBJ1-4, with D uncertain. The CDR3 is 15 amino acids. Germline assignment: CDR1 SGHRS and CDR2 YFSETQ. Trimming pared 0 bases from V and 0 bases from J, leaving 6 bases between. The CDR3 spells CASSLVAATNEKLFF. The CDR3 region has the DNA TGCGCCAGCAGCTTGGTGGCTGCAACTAATGAAAAACTGTTTTTT. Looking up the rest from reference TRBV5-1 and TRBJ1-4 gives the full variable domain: KAGVTQTPRYLIKTRGQQVTLSCSPISGHRSVSWYQQTPGQGLQFLFEYFSETQRNKGNFPGRFSGRQFSNSRSEMNVSTLELGDSALYLCASSLVAATNEKLFFGSGTQLSVL.

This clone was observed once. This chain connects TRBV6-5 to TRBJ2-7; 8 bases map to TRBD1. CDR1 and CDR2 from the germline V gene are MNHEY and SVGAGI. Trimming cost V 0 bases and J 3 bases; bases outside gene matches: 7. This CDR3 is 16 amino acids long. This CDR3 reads CASSYSIQGAIYEQYF. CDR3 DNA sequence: TGTGCCAGCAGTTACTCGATTCAGGGGGCAATCTACGAGCAGTACTTC.

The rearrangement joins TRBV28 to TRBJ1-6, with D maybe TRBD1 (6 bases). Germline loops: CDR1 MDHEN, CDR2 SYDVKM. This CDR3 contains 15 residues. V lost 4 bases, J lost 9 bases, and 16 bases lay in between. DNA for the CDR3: TGTGCCAGCAGTTCTCCGGGAGGGGGAGGTTCACCCCTCCACTTT. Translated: CASSSPGGGGSPLHF.

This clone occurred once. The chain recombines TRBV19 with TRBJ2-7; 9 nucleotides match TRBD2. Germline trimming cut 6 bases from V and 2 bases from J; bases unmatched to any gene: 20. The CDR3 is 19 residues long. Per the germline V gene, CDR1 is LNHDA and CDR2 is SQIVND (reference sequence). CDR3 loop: CASSPRFPVLRGGTYEQYF. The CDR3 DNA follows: TGTGCCAGTAGCCCCAGGTTTCCCGTACTGCGGGGGGGAACCTACGAGCAGTACTTC.

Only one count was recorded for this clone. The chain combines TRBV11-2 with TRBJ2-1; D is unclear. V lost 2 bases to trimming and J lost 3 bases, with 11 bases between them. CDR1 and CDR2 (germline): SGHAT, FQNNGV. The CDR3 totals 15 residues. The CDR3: CASSLLVVGYNEQFF. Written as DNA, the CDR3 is TGTGCCAGCAGCTTATTGGTGGTCGGCTACAATGAGCAGTTCTTC.

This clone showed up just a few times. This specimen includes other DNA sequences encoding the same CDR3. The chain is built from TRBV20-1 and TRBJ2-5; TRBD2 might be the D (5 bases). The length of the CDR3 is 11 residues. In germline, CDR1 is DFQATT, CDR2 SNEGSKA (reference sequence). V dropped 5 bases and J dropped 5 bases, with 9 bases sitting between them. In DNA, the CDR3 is TGCAGTGCTCCCCGGGGTGAGACCCAGTACTTC. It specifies CSAPRGETQYF.

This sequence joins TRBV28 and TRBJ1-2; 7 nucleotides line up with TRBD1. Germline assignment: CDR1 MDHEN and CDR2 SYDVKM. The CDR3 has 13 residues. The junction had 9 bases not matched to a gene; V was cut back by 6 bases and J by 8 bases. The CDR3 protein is CASREGSGGGYTF. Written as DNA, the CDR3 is TGTGCCAGCAGGGAGGGCTCAGGGGGAGGCTACACCTTC.

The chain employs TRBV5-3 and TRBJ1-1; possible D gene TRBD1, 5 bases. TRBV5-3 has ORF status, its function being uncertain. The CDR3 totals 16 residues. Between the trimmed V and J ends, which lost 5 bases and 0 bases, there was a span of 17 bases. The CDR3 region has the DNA TGTGCCAGAAGGGAGAGACAGATGCACATGAACACTGAAGCTTTCTTT. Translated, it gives CARRERQMHMNTEAFF.

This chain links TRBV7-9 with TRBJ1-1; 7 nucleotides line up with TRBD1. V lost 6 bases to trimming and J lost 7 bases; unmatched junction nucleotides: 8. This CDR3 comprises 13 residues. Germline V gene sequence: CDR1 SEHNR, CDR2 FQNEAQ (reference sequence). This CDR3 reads CASREGAGVEAFF. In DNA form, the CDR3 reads TGTGCCAGCAGAGAGGGGGCGGGTGTTGAAGCTTTCTTT.

This chain's CDR3 is CASSTRQLYNSPLHF. CDR3 nucleotides: TGTGCCAGTTCTACCCGACAGTTGTATAATTCACCCCTCCACTTT. The V call is TRBV28, the J call TRBJ1-6; D may be TRBD1 (5 bases). V lost 9 bases, J lost 4 bases, and 16 bases lay in between. The CDR3 is 15 residues long. The germline CDR1 and CDR2 sequences are MDHEN and SYDVKM.

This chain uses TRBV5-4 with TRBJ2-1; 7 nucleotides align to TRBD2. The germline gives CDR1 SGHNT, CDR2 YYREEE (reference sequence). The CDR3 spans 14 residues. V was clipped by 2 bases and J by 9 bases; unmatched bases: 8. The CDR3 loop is CASSFGGGPSEQFF. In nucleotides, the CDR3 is TGTGCCAGCAGCTTCGGGGGAGGGCCAAGTGAGCAGTTCTTC.

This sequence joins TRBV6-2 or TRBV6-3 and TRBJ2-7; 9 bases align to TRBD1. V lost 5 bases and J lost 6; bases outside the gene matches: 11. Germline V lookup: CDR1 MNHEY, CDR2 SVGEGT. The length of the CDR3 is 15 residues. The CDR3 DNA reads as TGTGCCAGCAGTCCCGGGACAGGGAAATTACCCGAGCAGTACTTC. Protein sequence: CASSPGTGKLPEQYF.

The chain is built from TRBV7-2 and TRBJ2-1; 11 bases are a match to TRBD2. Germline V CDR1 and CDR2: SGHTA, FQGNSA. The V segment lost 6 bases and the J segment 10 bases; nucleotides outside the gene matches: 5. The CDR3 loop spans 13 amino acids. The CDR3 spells CASSSGRVQEQFF. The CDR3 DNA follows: TGTGCCAGCAGTAGCGGGAGGGTTCAGGAGCAGTTCTTC. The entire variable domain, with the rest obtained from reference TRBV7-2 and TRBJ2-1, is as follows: GAGVSQSPSNKVTEKGKDVELRCDPISGHTALYWYRQSLGQGLEFLIYFQGNSAPDKSGLPSDRFSAERTGGSVSTLTIQRTQQEDSAVYLCASSSGRVQEQFFGPGTRLTVL.

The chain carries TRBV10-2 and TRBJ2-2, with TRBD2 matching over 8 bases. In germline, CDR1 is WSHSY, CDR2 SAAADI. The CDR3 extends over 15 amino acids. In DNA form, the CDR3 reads TGCGTGAGCTCTAGCAGCGGGAGAGGCACCGGGGAGCTGTTTTTT. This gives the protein CVSSSSGRGTGELFF.

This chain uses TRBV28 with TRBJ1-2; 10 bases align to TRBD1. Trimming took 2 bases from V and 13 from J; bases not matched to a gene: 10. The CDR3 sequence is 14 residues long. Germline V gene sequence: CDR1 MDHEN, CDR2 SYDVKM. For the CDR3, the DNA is TGTGCCAGCAGTTTAGACAGGGGGCAGTCGACGATCACCTTC. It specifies CASSLDRGQSTITF.

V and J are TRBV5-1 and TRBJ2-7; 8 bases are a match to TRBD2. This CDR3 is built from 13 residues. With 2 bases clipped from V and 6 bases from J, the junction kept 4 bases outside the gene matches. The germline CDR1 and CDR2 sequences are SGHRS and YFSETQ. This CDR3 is CASSFGTRPEQYF. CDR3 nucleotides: TGCGCCAGCAGCTTCGGGACTAGACCCGAGCAGTACTTC.

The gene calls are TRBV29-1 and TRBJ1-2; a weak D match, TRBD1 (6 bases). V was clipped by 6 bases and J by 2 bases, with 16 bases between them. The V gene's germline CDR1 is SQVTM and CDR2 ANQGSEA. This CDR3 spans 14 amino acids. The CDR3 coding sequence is TGCAGCGTGGACGAACAGGGAATCAACTATGGCTACACCTTC. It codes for CSVDEQGINYGYTF.

The CDR3 here is CASSLLGGGYGYTF. The DNA of the CDR3 is TGTGCCAGCAGCTTGTTGGGGGGAGGATATGGCTACACCTTC. V usage is TRBV5-5 and J usage is TRBJ1-2, with a possible D match to TRBD1 (5 bases). Per the germline V gene, CDR1 is SGHKS and CDR2 is YYEKEE (reference sequence). Trimming took 1 base from V and 5 from J, leaving 12 bases between them. This CDR3 spans 14 amino acids.

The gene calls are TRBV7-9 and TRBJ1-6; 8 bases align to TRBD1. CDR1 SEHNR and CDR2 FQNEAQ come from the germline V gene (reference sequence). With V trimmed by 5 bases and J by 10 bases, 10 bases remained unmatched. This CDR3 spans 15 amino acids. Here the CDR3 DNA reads TGTGCCAGCAGCGCCGATCAGGGGGCATGGTCACCCCTCCACTTT. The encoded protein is CASSADQGAWSPLHF.